The sequence of this T cell receptor beta chain was determined in a study of OX40 agonist ivuxolimab in advanced cancers. Broadly, across the study: Ivuxolimab was an agonistic, fully human IgG2 monoclonal antibody directed against OX40 (CD134), a costimulatory receptor. Intravenous ivuxolimab was administered to patients every 2 weeks at six dose levels: 0.01, 0.1, 0.3, 1.5, 3 and 10 mg/kg. Of the 50 to 55 dose-escalation patients, hepatocellular carcinoma was present in about 20, melanoma in around 15, renal cell carcinoma in 9 and head and neck cancer in 9. A male proportion of around 80% and a mean age of approximately 58 years, ranging from about 20 to 79, were recorded for the dose-escalation cohort. Prior anti-PD-1, anti-PD-L1 or anti-CTLA-4 therapy was permitted, and checkpoint inhibitors had been received by about 37% of dose-escalation patients. Partial responses occurred in three dose-escalation patients: two with cutaneous melanoma and one with hepatocellular carcinoma. Peripheral TCRbeta sequencing aimed to test whether ivuxolimab altered TCR sequence diversity and caused clonal T-cell expansion. The monotherapy dose-escalation portion (N = 52 patients) of the phase I ivuxolimab trial is reported in the paper. Paper-wide results and their limitations: The antigen specificity of the peripheral T cells that underwent clonal expansion was not determined. Clonal expansion of both CD4+ and CD8+ blood T cells was observed from baseline to week 6 at doses 0.1 to 3.0 mg/kg. After ivuxolimab, CD8+ T cells had more expanded clones than CD4+ T cells on average. In partial responders in the 0.1-3.0 mg/kg groups, normalized peripheral clonal expansion was found to be among the lowest, especially among CD8+ T cells. Low levels of normalized T-cell clonal expansion were also shown by some nonresponding patients.

As to this clone: The antigen this receptor binds is unknown. No much larger clone exists at a distance of one base, and base qualities are not known.

For sequencing of the TCRbeta CDR3 region, genomic DNA was extracted from the sorted cells. The immunoSEQ Assay was used to sequence the TCRbeta CDR3 regions. TCRdb took this table from immuneACCESS and kept in-frame rearrangements with V and J called. Such tables lack part of the clones; where checked against another copy, unresolved V genes explain under half of the gap, and the rest is unexplained. The sample table records 35,000 to 45,000 clones; about three quarters of these occur just once. The ten largest account for almost 10% of the sample. The trial excluded patients who had a history of autoimmune disease or were on systemic immunosuppression. Peripheral blood for TCR sequencing was collected from all dose cohorts at baseline, on cycle 4 day 1, and on cycle 7 day 1. Samples were obtained from an open-label, multicenter, first-in-human phase I dose-escalation trial of ivuxolimab. Adults with locally advanced or metastatic melanoma, renal cell, hepatocellular, or head and neck squamous cell carcinoma were enrolled in the trial. Before TCR sequencing, CD4+ T cells and CD8+ T cells from peripheral blood were sorted into separate populations.

This specimen was CD4+ or CD8+ T cells sorted from blood, taken in a trial of the OX40 agonist ivuxolimab. The receptor's source is an adult with an advanced solid tumor such as melanoma, head and neck, liver or kidney cancer.

The CDR3 amino acid sequence is: CASSEAEDTQYF. DNA sequence: TGTGCCAGCAGCGAAGCGGAGGATACGCAGTATTTT. The rearranged chain carries TRBV9 and TRBJ2-3, and perhaps TRBD2 as D gene, on 5 matching bases. V lost 3 bases and J lost 6 bases; the stretch between them is 8 bases long. Looking up the germline V gene yields CDR1 SGDLS and CDR2 YYNGEE. The CDR3 holds 12 amino acids from the cysteine to the phenylalanine. Only the CDR3 DNA stays, 36 bases, in frame from base 1.